Given below is one T cell receptor (beta chain) in context. Antigen specificity is unknown. The data belong to a study of blood T cells in healthy people across ages. Donor samples were obtained from healthy Caucasian individuals from Russia, aged about 6 to 90. Total RNA was isolated from each sample in quantities of at least 5 micrograms. There are 18 residues in the CDR3. The junction had 19 bases not matched to a gene; V was cut back by 6 bases and J by 7 bases. General study findings and limits: Roughly linear age-related decline in beta diversity appeared, significant by age 40. TCR beta diversity tracked closely with naive T cell percentage.

PCR was performed a second time for 7 to 11 cycles using a sample-barcoded 5' primer and a J-beta primer mix. TCRdb re-called the 5' RACE reads through MiXCR, storing one row per CDR3 protein. The sample has around 800,000 distinct CDR3 sequences, about 46% seen once. The source of this sequence is a man older than 75 in good health. The sequenced material came from blood. This sequence joins TRBV12-3 or TRBV12-4 and TRBJ2-1, with 9 nucleotides matching TRBD1. The DNA for the CDR3 is TGTGCCAGCAGCCCGGACAGGGGTGGCGGAACTTACGGGAATGAGCAGTTCTTC. This gives the protein CASSPDRGGGTYGNEQFF.